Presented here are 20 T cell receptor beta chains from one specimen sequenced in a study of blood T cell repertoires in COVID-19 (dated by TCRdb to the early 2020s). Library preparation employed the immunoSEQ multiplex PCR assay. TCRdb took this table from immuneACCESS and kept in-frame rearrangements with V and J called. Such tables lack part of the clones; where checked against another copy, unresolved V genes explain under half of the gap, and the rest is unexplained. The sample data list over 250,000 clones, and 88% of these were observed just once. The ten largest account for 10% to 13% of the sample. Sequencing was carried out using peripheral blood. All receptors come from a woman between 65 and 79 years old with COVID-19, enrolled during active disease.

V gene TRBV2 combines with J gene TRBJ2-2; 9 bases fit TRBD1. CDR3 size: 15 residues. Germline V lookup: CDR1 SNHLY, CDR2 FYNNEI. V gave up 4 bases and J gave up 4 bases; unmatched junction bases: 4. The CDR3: CASSVQGALTGELFF. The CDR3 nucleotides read TGTGCCAGCAGTGTACAGGGGGCGCTCACCGGGGAGCTGTTTTTT.

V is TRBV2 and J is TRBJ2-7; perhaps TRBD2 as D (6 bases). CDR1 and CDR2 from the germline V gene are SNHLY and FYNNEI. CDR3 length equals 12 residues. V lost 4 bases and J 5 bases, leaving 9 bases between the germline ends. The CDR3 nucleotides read TGTGCCAGCAGTGTTTCGGGAGACGAGCAGTACTTC. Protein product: CASSVSGDEQYF. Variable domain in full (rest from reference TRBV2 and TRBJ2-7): EPEVTQTPSHQVTQMGQEVILRCVPISNHLYFYWYRQILGQKVEFLVSFYNNEISEKSEIFDDQFSVERPDGSNFTLKIRSTKLEDSAMYFCASSVSGDEQYFGPGTRLTVT.

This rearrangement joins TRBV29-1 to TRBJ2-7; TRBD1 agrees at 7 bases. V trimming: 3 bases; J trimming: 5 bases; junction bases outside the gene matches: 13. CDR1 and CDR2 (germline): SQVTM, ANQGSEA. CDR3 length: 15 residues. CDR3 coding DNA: TGCAGCGTTGACCTGGCGACAGGGAACCTCCACGAGCAGTACTTC. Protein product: CSVDLATGNLHEQYF.

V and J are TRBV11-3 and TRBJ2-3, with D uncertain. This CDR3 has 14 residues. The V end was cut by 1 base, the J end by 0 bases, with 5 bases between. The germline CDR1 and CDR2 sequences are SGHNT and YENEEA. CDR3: CASSLATSTDTQYF. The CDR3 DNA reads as TGTGCCAGCAGCTTAGCGACTAGCACAGATACGCAGTATTTT.

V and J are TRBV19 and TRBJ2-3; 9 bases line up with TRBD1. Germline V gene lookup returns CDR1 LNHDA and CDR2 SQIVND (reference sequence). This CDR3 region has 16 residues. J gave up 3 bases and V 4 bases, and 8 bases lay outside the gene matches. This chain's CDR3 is CASSTQGARGTDTQYF. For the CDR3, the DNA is TGTGCCAGTAGTACACAGGGGGCTAGAGGGACAGATACGCAGTATTTT.

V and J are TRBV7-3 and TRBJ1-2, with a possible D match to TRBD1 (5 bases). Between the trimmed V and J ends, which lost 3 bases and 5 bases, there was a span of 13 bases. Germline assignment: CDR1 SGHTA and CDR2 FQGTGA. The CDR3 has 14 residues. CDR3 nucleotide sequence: TGTGCCAGCAGCTTCGGAACAGGCGATTATGGCTACACCTTC. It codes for CASSFGTGDYGYTF.

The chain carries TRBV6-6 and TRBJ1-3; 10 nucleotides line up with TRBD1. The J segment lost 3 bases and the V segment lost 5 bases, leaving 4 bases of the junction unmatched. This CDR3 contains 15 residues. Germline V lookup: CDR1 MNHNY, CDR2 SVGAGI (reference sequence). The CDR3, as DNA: TGTGCCAGCAGTACCGGGACAGGGGTTGGAAACACCATATATTTT. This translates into CASSTGTGVGNTIYF.

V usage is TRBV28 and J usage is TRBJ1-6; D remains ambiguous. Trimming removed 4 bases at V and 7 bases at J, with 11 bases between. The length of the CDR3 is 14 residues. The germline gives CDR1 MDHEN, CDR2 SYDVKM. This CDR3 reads CASSWGAGNSPLHF. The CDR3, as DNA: TGTGCCAGCAGTTGGGGAGCTGGAAATTCACCCCTCCACTTT. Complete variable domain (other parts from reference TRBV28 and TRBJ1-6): DVKVTQSSRYLVKRTGEKVFLECVQDMDHENMFWYRQDPGLGLRLIYFSYDVKMKEKGDIPEGYSVSREKKERFSLILESASTNQTSMYLCASSWGAGNSPLHFGNGTRLTVT.

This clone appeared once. For the CDR3, the DNA is TGTGCCACCTACGGCGGTTTTTACGAGCAGTACTTC. Protein sequence: CATYGGFYEQYF. The chain recombines TRBV15 with TRBJ2-7; D remains ambiguous. Germline loops: CDR1 LNHNV, CDR2 YYDKDF (reference sequence). V lost 8 bases and J lost 4, with 12 bases in between. The CDR3 runs to 12 residues.

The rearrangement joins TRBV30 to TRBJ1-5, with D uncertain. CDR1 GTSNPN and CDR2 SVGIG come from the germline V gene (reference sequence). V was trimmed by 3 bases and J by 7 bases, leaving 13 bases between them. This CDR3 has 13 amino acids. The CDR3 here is CAWSNDWVQPQHF. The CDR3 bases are TGTGCCTGGAGCAATGACTGGGTCCAGCCCCAGCATTTT. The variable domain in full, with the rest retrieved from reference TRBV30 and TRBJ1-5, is SQTIHQWPATLVQPVGSPLSLECTVEGTSNPNLYWYRQAAGRGLQLLFYSVGIGQISSEVPQNLSASRPQDRQFILSSKKLLLSDSGFYLCAWSNDWVQPQHFGDGTRLSIL.

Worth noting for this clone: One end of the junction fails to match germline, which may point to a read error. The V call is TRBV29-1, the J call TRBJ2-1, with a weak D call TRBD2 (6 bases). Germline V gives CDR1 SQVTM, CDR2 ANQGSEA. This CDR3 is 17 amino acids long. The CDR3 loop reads CSVEDGRLVEDYDEQFF. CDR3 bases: TGCAGCGTTGAAGATGGTCGGCTAGTAGAGGACTACGATGAGCAGTTCTTC.

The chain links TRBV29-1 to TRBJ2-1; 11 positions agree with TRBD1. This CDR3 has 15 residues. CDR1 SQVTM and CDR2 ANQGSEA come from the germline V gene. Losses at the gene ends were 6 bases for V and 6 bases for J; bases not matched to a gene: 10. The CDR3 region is CSVEHGTGGFNEQFF. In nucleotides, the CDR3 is TGCAGCGTAGAACACGGGACAGGGGGATTCAATGAGCAGTTCTTC.

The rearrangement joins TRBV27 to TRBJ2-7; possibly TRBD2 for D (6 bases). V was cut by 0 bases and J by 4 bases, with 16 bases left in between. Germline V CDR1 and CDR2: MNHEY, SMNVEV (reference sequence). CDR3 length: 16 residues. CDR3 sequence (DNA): TGTGCCAGCAGTTTATCTGGCCAGGGAGGTTGGTACGAGCAGTACTTC. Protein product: CASSLSGQGGWYEQYF.

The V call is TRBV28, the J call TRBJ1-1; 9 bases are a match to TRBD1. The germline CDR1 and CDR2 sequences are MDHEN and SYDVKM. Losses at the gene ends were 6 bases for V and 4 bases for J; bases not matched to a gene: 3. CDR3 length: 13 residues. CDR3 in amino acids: CASRSGQGTEAFF. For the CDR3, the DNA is TGTGCCAGCAGATCGGGACAGGGCACTGAAGCTTTCTTT.

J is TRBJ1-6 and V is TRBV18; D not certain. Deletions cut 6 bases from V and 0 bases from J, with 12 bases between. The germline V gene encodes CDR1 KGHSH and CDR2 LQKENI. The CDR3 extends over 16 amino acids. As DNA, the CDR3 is TGTGCCAGCTCTCCGATAGAGAGCTCCTATAATTCACCCCTCCACTTT. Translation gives CASSPIESSYNSPLHF.

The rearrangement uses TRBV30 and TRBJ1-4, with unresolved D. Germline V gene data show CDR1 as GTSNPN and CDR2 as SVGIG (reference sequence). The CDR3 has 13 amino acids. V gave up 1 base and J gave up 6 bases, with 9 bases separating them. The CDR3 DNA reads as TGTGCCTGGAGTGAGCTATCCCATGAAAAACTGTTTTTT. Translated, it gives CAWSELSHEKLFF.

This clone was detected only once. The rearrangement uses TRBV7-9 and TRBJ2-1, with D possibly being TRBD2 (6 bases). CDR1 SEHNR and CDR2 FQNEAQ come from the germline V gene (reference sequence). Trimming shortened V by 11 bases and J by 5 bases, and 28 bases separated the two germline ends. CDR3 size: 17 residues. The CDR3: CALGDGRGGNFNNEQFF. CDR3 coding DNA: TGTGCCCTGGGGGACGGCAGAGGAGGGAACTTTAACAATGAGCAGTTCTTC.

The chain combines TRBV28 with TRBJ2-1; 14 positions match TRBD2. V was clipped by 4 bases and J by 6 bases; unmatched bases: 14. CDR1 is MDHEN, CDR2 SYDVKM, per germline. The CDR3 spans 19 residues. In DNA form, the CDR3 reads TGTGCCAGCAGTTCCCCGACTAGCGGGAGGGCGCTGGGCTTCAATGAGCAGTTCTTC. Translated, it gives CASSSPTSGRALGFNEQFF.

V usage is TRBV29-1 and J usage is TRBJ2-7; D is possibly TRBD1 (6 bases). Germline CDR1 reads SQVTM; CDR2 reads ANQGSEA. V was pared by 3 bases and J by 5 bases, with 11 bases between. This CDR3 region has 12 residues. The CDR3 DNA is TGCAGCGTTGACAGGGGTTATGACGAGCAGTACTTC. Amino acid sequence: CSVDRGYDEQYF.

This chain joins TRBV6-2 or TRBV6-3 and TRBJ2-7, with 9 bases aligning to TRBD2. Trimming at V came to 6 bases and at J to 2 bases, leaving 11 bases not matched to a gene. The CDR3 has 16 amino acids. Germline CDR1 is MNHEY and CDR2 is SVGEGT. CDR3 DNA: TGTGCCAGCAGCGAATCCACGACTAGCGGCACCTACGAGCAGTACTTC. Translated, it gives CASSESTTSGTYEQYF.